Listed below are T cell receptor beta chains from one sample, sequenced in a study of blood T cell repertoires in COVID-19. Using immunoSEQ multiplex PCR, the repertoire was profiled, and TCRdb retains in-frame clones only, with some absent. This sample yields 90,000 to 120,000 clones, of which 80% to 90% are seen a single time; around 32% belongs to the top ten. What was sequenced was peripheral blood. The source of these receptors is a woman older than 75 with acute or convalescent COVID-19. CDR3s include the opening cysteine and the closing phenylalanine or tryptophan. A D gene is named only where the DNA matches it firmly. The size of a clone is reported for some rows only, either as once, few or many, or as a class for expanded clones.

.	TRBV18	TRBD1	TRBJ1-6	TGTGCCAGCTCACCACGGCCCGGGACAGGGGCCTCACCCCTCCACTTT	CASSPRPGTGASPLHF
.	TRBV7-9	.	TRBJ2-6	TGTGCCAGCAGCCCGCGGGGCAGCTCTGGGGCCAACGTCCTGACTTTC	CASSPRGSSGANVLTF
.	TRBV11-2	TRBD1	TRBJ2-2	TGTGCCAGCAGCCTAGGGACAGGGGGTAACACCGGGGAGCTGTTTTTT	CASSLGTGGNTGELFF
.	TRBV28	TRBD1	TRBJ2-7	TGTGCCAGCAGGCGGTGGACAGGGCGCGACTACGAGCAGTACTTC	CASRRWTGRDYEQYF
.	TRBV12-5	TRBD1	TRBJ1-2	TGTGCTAGTGGTTTGGTACTCCAGGACAGGGCATACTATGGCTACACCTTC	CASGLVLQDRAYYGYTF
.	TRBV21-1	.	TRBJ1-6	TGTGCCAGCAGCAAACTGCCTGCGGGGACAGGGAATGATAATTCACCCCTCCACTTT	CASSKLPAGTGNDNSPLHF
few	TRBV10-3	TRBD1	TRBJ2-7	TGTGCCATCAGTGGCGGGACAGGATCTTCCTACGAGCAGTACTTC	CAISGGTGSSYEQYF
.	TRBV29-1	.	TRBJ2-1	TGCAGCGTTGGTAGGAGCTCCTACAATGAGCAGTTCTTC	CSVGRSSYNEQFF
.	TRBV19	.	TRBJ1-2	TGTGCCAGTAGTATGACTGCTAACTATGGCTACACCTTC	CASSMTANYGYTF
.	TRBV18	.	TRBJ1-3	TGTGCCAGCTCACCGGTCGGGCGGCGGGACACCATATATTTT	CASSPVGRRDTIYF
.	TRBV5-1	.	TRBJ1-5	TGCGCCAGCAGCTTGACGGGTGAGGGCAATCAGCCCCAGCATTTT	CASSLTGEGNQPQHF
.	TRBV5-1	.	TRBJ1-2	TGCGCCAGCAGCTTGGCCCCGGGTGGATTAACGGGTTTCGACTATGGCTACACCTTC	CASSLAPGGLTGFDYGYTF
.	TRBV19	TRBD1	TRBJ1-1	TGTGCCAGTAGTCCGACAGGGTTCACTGAAGCTTTCTTT	CASSPTGFTEAFF
.	TRBV24-1	.	TRBJ2-7	TGTGCCACCAGTGCAGGGGCCGAGCAGTACTTC	CATSAGAEQYF
.	TRBV2	.	TRBJ2-6	TGTGCCAGCAGTGGAAAGGCTAGCGGGGCCAACGTCCTGACTTTC	CASSGKASGANVLTF
.	TRBV15	TRBD2	TRBJ2-3	TGTGCCACCAGCACTGGGACTAGCGGGGGGGCGGTAGATACGCAGTATTTT	CATSTGTSGGAVDTQYF
once	TRBV5-1	.	TRBJ1-1	TGCGCCAGCAGCTCCGACTCGCGGAAAGCTTTCTTT	CASSSDSRKAFF
.	TRBV3-1/TRBV3-2	.	TRBJ1-5	TGTGCCAGCAGCCAAGATAGCAGAGACAATCAGCCCCAGCATTTT	CASSQDSRDNQPQHF
.	TRBV4-3	.	TRBJ2-2	TGCGCCAGCAGCCAAGAGGGGGGAATTCCCGGGGAGCTGTTTTTT	CASSQEGGIPGELFF
.	TRBV28	.	TRBJ1-5	TGTGCCAGCACCGAACCGAGGATGGAGCCCCAGCATTTT	CASTEPRMEPQHF
once	TRBV11-2	.	TRBJ2-7	TGTGCCAGCAGCTTAGAATCGCGGAGTGCCTACGAGCAGTACTTC	CASSLESRSAYEQYF
.	TRBV10-3	.	TRBJ1-2	TGTGCCAGCGAGACAGGACATAACTATGGCTACACCTTC	CASETGHNYGYTF
once	TRBV28	TRBD1	TRBJ1-4	TGTGCCAGCCAAAGCACAGGGGTGGAAAAACTGTTTTTT	CASQSTGVEKLFF
.	TRBV3-1/TRBV3-2	.	TRBJ1-5	TGTGCCAGCAGCCGGACAGACAATCAGCCCCAGCATTTT	CASSRTDNQPQHF
.	TRBV6-1	.	TRBJ2-3	TGTGCCAGCAGTGAGCGAATCACAGATACGCAGTATTTT	CASSERITDTQYF
.	TRBV29-1	TRBD1	TRBJ2-2	TGCAGCGCCGCTTCCGGGACAGGGGTTGCCGGGGAGCTGTTTTTT	CSAASGTGVAGELFF
.	TRBV5-6	.	TRBJ1-2	TGTGCCAGCAGCTCCTACAGGGTATCGATATATGGCTACACCTTC	CASSSYRVSIYGYTF
.	TRBV18	.	TRBJ2-7	TGTGCCAGCTCACCATCTTACGGGGGTACTACTATGCAGCAGTACTTC	CASSPSYGGTTMQQYF
.	TRBV28	TRBD2	TRBJ2-5	TGTGCCAGCAGTCCCTTTGGACTAGCGGGGCCCTCCTTACACCAAGAGACCCAGTACTTC	CASSPFGLAGPSLHQETQYF
.	TRBV19	TRBD1	TRBJ1-4	TGTGCCAGTAGTATGGGACAGGGGTTCGGTGAAAAACTGTTTTTT	CASSMGQGFGEKLFF
.	TRBV13	.	TRBJ1-1	TGTGCCAGCAGCCCTGGGTGGGGCAGGGAGAACACTGAAGCTTTCTTT	CASSPGWGRENTEAFF
.	TRBV27	TRBD1	TRBJ1-2	TGTGCCAGCAGTTTATCGTGGCAGGGGGTAACTGGCTACACCTTC	CASSLSWQGVTGYTF
once	TRBV19	TRBD1	TRBJ2-5	TGTGCCAGTAGTATACGGGAAACAGGGGTCGGAGAGACCCAGTACTTC	CASSIRETGVGETQYF
.	TRBV10-3	TRBD2	TRBJ2-1	TGTGCCATCAGTGAGTCGCGGGGGGGAACCTACAATGAGCAGTTCTTC	CAISESRGGTYNEQFF
.	TRBV10-3	TRBD1	TRBJ1-1	TGTGCCATCAGTCGAGGGACAGGGGGCCGGGGAACTGAAGCTTTCTTT	CAISRGTGGRGTEAFF
few	TRBV29-1	.	TRBJ2-2	TGCAGCGTTAAGTACACCTCAACCGGGGAGCTGTTTTTT	CSVKYTSTGELFF
.	TRBV10-3	TRBD1	TRBJ2-7	TGTGCCATCAGTGACGACAGGGTGAACGAGCAGTACTTC	CAISDDRVNEQYF
.	TRBV12-3/TRBV12-4	.	TRBJ2-7	TGTGCCAGCAGTTTAGCGGCCGGGGAGCAGTACTTC	CASSLAAGEQYF
.	TRBV7-8	TRBD1	TRBJ1-5	TGTGCCAGCGGACTACAGGGGTCGGGTCAGCCCCAGCATTTT	CASGLQGSGQPQHF
few	TRBV2	TRBD2	TRBJ2-7	TGTGCCAGCCGGTGGACTAGCGGGGGGGACGAGCAGTACTTC	CASRWTSGGDEQYF
.	TRBV2	.	TRBJ2-7	TGTGCCAGCGGGGAGGTTTTCTCATACGAGCAGTACTTC	CASGEVFSYEQYF
.	TRBV6-6	.	TRBJ2-1	TGTGCCAGCAGTTACTCGGTGGCAGGAAGATACAATGAGCAGTTCTTC	CASSYSVAGRYNEQFF
.	TRBV23-1	TRBD1	TRBJ1-2	TGCGCCAGCAGTCAATCTACGACAGGGCTCTATGGCTACACCTTC	CASSQSTTGLYGYTF
.	TRBV12-3/TRBV12-4	TRBD1	TRBJ2-7	TGTGCCAGCAGCCGGGGACAGTACGAGCAGTACTTC	CASSRGQYEQYF
.	TRBV9	.	TRBJ1-1	TGTGCCAGCAGCGCGCAGACTGACACTGAAGCTTTCTTT	CASSAQTDTEAFF
.	TRBV24-1	.	TRBJ2-1	TGTGCCACCAGTGATTTCCCCACAGGCAGACAGTTCTTC	CATSDFPTGRQFF
.	TRBV10-3	.	TRBJ2-7	TGTGCCATCTCGGACAGTTTCTCCTACGAGCAGTACTTC	CAISDSFSYEQYF
few	TRBV20-1	TRBD2	TRBJ2-1	TGCAGTGCTAGAGGTAGCGGGGAGCAGTTCTTC	CSARGSGEQFF
once	TRBV12-3/TRBV12-4	TRBD1	TRBJ2-7	TGTGCCAGCAGAGAGACAGGGTGGAACGAGCAGTACTTC	CASRETGWNEQYF
once	TRBV6-5	.	TRBJ1-2	TGTGCCAGCAGTTACTTACCCGATGGGGGCTCCTATGGCTACACCTTC	CASSYLPDGGSYGYTF
few	TRBV2	.	TRBJ1-2	TGTGCCAGCGTGTCCACAGCCTATGGCTACACCTTC	CASVSTAYGYTF
.	TRBV20-1	.	TRBJ1-2	TGCAGTGTGAAGGAGTGGTATGGCTACACCTTC	CSVKEWYGYTF
few	TRBV7-3	TRBD1	TRBJ2-1	TGTGCCAGCAGCATGGGACAGGGCTATGAGCAGTTCTTC	CASSMGQGYEQFF
once	TRBV28	TRBD1	TRBJ2-2	TGTGCCAGCATCACCGGGACAGGCGCTTTCGGGACCGGGGAGCTGTTTTTT	CASITGTGAFGTGELFF
.	TRBV30	TRBD2	TRBJ2-7	TGTGCCTGGAGTGTTGGGCCGGGAGGGGCCTACGAGCAGTACTTC	CAWSVGPGGAYEQYF
.	TRBV2	.	TRBJ1-2	TGTGCCAGCAGTGACTCCTATGGCTACACCTTC	CASSDSYGYTF
.	TRBV28	.	TRBJ1-5	TGTGCCAGCAGTTCGGGGGAGGGATGGAGCAATCAGCCCCAGCATTTT	CASSSGEGWSNQPQHF